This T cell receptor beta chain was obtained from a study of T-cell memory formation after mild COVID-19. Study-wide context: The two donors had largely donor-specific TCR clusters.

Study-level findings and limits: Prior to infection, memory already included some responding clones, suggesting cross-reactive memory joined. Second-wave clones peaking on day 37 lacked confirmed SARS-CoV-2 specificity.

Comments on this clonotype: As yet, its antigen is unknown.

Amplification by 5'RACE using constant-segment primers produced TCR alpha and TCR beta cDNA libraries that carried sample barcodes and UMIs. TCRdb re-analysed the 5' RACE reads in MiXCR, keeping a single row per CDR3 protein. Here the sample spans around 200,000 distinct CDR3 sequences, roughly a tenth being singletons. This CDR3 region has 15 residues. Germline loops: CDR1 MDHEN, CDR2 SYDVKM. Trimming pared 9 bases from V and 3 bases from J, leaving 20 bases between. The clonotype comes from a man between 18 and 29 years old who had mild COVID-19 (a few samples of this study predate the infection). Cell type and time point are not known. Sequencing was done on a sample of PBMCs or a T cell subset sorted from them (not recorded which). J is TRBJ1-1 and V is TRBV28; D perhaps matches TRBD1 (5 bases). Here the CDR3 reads CASPGTSMEYTEAFF. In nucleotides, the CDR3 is TGTGCCAGTCCGGGGACCTCGATGGAGTACACTGAAGCTTTCTTT.